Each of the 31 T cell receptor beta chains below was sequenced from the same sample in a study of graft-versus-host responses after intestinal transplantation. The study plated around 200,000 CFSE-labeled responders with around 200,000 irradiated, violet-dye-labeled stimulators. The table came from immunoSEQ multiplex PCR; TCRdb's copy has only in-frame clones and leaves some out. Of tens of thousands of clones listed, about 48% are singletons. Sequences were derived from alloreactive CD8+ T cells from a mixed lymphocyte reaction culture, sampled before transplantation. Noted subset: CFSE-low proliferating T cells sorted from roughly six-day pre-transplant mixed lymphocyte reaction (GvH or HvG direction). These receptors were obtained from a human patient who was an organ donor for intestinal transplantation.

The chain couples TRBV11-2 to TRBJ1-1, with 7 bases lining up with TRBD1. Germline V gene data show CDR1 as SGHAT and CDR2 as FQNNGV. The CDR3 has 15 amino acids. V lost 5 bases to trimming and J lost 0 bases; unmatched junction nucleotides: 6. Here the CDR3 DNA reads TGTGCCAGCAGCGACCGGACAGGTTTGAACACTGAAGCTTTCTTT. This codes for CASSDRTGLNTEAFF.

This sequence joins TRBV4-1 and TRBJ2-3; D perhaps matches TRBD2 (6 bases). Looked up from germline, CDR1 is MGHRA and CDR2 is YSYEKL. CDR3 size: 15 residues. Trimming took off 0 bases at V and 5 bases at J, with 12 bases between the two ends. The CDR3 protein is CASSQDWTGVDTQYF. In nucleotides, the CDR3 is TGCGCCAGCAGCCAAGACTGGACGGGAGTAGATACGCAGTATTTT.

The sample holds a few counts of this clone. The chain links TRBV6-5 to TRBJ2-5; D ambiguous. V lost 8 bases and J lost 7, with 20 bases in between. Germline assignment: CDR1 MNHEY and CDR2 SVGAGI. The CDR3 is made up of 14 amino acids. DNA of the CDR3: TGTGCCAGCGACGGTCTGTATTCATGGGGGACCCAGTACTTC. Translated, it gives CASDGLYSWGTQYF.

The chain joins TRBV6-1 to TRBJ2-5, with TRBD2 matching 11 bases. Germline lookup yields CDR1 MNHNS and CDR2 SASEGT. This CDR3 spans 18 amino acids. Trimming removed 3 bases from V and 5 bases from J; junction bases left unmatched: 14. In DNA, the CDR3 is TGTGCCAGCAGTGAGAGGCACTTTGTAGCGGGAGGGCAGGAGACCCAGTACTTC. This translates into CASSERHFVAGGQETQYF.

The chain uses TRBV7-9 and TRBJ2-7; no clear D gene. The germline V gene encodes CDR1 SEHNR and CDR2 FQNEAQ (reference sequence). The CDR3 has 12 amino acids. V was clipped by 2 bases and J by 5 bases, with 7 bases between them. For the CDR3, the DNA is TGTGCCAGCAGCTTATCGGTCGACGAGCAGTACTTC. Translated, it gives CASSLSVDEQYF.

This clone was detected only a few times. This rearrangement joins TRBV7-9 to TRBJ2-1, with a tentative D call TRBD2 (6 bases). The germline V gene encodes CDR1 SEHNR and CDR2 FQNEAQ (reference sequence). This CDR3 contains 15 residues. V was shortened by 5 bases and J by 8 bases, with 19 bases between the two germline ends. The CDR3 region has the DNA TGTGCCAGCAGCCAAGTGAAGGAGGGTGCGGATGAGCAGTTCTTC. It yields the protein CASSQVKEGADEQFF.

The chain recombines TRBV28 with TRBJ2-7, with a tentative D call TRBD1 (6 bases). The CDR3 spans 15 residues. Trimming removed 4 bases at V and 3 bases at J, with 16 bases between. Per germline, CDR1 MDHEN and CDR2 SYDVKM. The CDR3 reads CASSWVRDTNYEQYF. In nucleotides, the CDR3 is TGTGCCAGCAGTTGGGTCCGGGACACGAACTACGAGCAGTACTTC.

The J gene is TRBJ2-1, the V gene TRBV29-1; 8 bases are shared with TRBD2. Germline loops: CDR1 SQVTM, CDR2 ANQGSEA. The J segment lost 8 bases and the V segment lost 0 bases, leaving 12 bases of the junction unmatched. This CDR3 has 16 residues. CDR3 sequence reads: CSVEDYPSGRVDEQFF. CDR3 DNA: TGCAGCGTTGAAGATTATCCCTCCGGGAGGGTGGATGAGCAGTTCTTC.

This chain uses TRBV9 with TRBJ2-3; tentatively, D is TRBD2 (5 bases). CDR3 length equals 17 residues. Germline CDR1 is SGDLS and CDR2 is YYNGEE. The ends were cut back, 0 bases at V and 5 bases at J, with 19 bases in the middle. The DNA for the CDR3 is TGTGCCAGCAGCGTAGCAGGCGCCCTCCCAGGAGGAGATACGCAGTATTTT. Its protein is CASSVAGALPGGDTQYF.

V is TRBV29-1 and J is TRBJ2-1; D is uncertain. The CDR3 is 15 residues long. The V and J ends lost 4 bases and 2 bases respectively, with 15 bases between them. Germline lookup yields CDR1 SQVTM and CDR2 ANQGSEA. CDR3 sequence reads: CSVVFRLEPYNEQFF. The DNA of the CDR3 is TGCAGCGTTGTATTCCGACTGGAACCCTACAATGAGCAGTTCTTC.

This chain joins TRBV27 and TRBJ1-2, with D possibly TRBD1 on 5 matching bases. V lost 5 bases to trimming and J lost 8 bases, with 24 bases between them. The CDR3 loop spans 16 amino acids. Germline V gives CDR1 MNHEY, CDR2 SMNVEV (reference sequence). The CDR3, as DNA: TGTGCCAGCAGTCTTGACGGGACTTTGGTGTTCTCGGGCTACACCTTC. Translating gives CASSLDGTLVFSGYTF.

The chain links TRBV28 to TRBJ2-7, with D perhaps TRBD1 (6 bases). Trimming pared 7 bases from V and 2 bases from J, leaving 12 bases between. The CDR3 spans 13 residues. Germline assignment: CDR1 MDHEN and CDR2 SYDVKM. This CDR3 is CASNPGTPYEQYF. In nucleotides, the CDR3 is TGTGCCAGCAACCCCGGGACACCCTACGAGCAGTACTTC.

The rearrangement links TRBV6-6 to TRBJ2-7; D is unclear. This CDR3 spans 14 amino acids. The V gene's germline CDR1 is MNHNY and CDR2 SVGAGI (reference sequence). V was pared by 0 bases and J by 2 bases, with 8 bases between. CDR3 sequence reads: CASSYSSTPYEQYF. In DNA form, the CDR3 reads TGTGCCAGCAGTTACTCGTCGACACCCTACGAGCAGTACTTC.

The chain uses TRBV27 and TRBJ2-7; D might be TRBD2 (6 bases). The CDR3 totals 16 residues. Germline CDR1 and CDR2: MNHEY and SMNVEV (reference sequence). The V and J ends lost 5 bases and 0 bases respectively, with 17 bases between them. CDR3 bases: TGTGCCAGCAGTCCGACGCACCTAGCGAGCTCCTACGAGCAGTACTTC. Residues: CASSPTHLASSYEQYF.

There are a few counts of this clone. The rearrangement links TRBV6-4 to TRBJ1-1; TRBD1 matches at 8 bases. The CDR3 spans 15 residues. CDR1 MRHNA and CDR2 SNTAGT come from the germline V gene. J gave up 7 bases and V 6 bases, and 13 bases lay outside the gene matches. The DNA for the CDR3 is TGTGCCAGCAGGTTGACAGGGGACGCTTCCAGTGAAGCTTTCTTT. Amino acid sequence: CASRLTGDASSEAFF.

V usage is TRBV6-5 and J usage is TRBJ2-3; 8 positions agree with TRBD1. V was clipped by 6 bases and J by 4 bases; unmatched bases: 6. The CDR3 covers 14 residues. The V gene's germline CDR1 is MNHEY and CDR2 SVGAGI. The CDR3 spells CASSPGQGSDTQYF. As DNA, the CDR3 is TGTGCCAGCAGCCCTGGACAGGGCTCAGATACGCAGTATTTT.

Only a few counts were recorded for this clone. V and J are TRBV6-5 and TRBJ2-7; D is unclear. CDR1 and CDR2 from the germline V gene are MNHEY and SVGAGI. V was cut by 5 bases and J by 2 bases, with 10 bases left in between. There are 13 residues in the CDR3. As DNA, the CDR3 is TGTGCCAGCAGTGAAGCAGCAACCTACGAGCAGTACTTC. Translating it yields CASSEAATYEQYF.

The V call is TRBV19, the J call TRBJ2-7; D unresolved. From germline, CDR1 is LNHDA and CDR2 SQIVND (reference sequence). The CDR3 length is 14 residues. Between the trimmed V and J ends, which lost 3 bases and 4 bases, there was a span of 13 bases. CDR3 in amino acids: CASSMAAGQYEQYF. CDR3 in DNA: TGTGCCAGTAGTATGGCGGCAGGTCAGTACGAGCAGTACTTC.

CDR3 nucleotides: TGTGCCAGCAGTGAAGGGGACAGGTACCAAGAGACCCAGTACTTC. The encoded protein is CASSEGDRYQETQYF. The chain recombines TRBV2 with TRBJ2-5; the match to TRBD1 covers 8 bases. This CDR3 spans 15 amino acids. Germline V gene sequence: CDR1 SNHLY, CDR2 FYNNEI. The V segment lost 1 base and the J segment 0 bases; nucleotides outside the gene matches: 1.

The CDR3, as DNA: TGTGCCAGCAGCGTAGACGGGAGGGCCTCCGAGACCCAGTACTTC. Its translation is CASSVDGRASETQYF. The chain links TRBV9 to TRBJ2-5, with TRBD2 matching 8 bases. Germline CDR1 reads SGDLS; CDR2 reads YYNGEE. Losses at the gene ends were 0 bases for V and 5 bases for J; bases not matched to a gene: 6. The CDR3 loop spans 15 amino acids.

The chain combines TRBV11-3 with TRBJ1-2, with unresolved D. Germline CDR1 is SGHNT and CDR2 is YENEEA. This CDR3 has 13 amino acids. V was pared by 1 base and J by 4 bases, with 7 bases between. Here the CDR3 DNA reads TGTGCCAGCAGCTTAGCGGTGGGCTATGGCTACACCTTC. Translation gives CASSLAVGYGYTF.

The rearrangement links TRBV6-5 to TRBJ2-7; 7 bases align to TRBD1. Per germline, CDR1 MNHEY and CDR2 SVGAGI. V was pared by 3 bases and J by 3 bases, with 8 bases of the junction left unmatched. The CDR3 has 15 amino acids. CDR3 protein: CASSYGASGGYEQYF. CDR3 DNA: TGTGCCAGCAGTTATGGTGCGTCAGGGGGCTACGAGCAGTACTTC.

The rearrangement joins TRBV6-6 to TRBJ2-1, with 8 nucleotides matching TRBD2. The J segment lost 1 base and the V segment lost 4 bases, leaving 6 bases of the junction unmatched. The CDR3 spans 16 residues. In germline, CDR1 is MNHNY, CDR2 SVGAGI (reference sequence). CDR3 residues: CASSWMGLGSYNEQFF. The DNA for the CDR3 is TGTGCCAGCAGTTGGATGGGACTAGGGTCCTACAATGAGCAGTTCTTC.

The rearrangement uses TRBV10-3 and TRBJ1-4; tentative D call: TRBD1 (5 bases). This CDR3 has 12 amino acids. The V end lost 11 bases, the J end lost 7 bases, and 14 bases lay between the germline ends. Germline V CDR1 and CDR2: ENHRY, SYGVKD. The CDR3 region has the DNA TGTGCCGTCGGAGGGGCCCCTGAAAAACTGTTTTTT. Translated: CAVGGAPEKLFF.

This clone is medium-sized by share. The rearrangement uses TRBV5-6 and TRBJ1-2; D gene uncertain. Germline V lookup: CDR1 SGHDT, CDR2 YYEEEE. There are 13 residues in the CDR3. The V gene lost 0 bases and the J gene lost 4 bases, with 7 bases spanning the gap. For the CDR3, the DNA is TGTGCCAGCAGCTTGGACAGCATCTATGGCTACACCTTC. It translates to CASSLDSIYGYTF.

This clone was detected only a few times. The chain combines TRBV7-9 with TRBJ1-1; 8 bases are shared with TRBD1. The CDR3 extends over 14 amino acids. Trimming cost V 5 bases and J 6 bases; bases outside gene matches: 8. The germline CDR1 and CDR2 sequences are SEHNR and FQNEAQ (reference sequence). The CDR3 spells CASSRTTGDAEAFF. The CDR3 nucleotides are TGTGCCAGCAGCCGAACGACAGGGGACGCTGAAGCTTTCTTT.

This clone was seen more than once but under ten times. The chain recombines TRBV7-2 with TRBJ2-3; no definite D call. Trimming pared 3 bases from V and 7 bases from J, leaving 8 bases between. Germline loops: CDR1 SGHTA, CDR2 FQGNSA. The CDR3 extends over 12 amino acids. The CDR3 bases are TGTGCCAGCAGCTTCGCCAGGAATACGCAGTATTTT. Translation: CASSFARNTQYF.

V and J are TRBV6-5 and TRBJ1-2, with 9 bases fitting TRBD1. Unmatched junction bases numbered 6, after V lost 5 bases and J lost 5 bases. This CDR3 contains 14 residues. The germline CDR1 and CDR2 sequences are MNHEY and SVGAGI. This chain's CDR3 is CASSAHRGLYGYTF. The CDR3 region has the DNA TGTGCCAGCAGTGCTCACAGGGGGCTGTATGGCTACACCTTC.

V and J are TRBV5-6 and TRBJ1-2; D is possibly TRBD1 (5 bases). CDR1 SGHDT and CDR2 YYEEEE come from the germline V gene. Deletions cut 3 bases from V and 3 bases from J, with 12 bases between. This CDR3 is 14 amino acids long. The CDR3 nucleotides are TGTGCCAGCAGCTCCCCGACAGTCTACTATGGCTACACCTTC. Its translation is CASSSPTVYYGYTF.

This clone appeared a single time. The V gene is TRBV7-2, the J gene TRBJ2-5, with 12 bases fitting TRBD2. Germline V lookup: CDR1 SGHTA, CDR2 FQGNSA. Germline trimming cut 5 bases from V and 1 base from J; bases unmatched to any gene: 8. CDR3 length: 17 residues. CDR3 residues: CASSRPSGRAPQETQYF. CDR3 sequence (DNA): TGTGCCAGCAGCCGCCCTAGCGGGAGGGCCCCCCAAGAGACCCAGTACTTC.

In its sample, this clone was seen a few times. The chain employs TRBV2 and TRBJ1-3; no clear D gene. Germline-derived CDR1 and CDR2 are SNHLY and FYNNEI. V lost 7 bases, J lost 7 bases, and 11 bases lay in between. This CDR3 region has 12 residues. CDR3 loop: CASTSVGNTIYF. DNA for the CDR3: TGTGCCAGCACATCCGTTGGGAACACCATATATTTT.